This TCR beta chain was retrieved from a study of a mutant IDH1 vaccine in newly diagnosed glioma. About this clone itself: Its specificity is not known.

The method was immunoSEQ multiplex PCR; TCRdb's version includes in-frame clones alone and lacks a portion of them. In the table there are fewer than 75,000 clones, 70% to 85% of which are singletons. Time point given: week 11, during vaccination. With topical imiquimod, each dose of the vaccine consisted of 300 ug of mutant IDH1 20-mer peptide. Germline V gene sequence: CDR1 MDHEN, CDR2 SYDVKM. The V segment lost 5 bases and the J segment 12 bases; nucleotides outside the gene matches: 8. This CDR3 has 12 residues. The gene calls are TRBV28 and TRBJ1-2, with 8 bases fitting TRBD1. This clonotype originated in a woman between 45 and 60 years old with glioma. This specimen was PBMCs, taken from a glioma patient whose treatment included an IDH1 peptide vaccine. CDR3 nucleotide sequence: TGTGCCAGCAGTACCCCGACAGGGGAGAACACCTTC. Its translation: CASSTPTGENTF.